This entry lists 3 T cell receptor beta chains sequenced from one sample in a study of cytomegalovirus exposure and HLA in healthy donors (dated by TCRdb to about 2017). To prepare the library, the immunoSEQ multiplex PCR assay was applied. For the multiplex PCR, a mixture combining 60 forward primers for TCR Vbeta segments and 13 reverse primers for TCR Jbeta segments was used. TCRdb re-hosts the immuneACCESS table, in-frame sequences only. Its copies lack some clones; in the studies checked, an unresolved V gene accounts for under half of them, and the cause for the rest is not known. The sample table holds roughly 190,000 clones, of which roughly 9.5% were seen once. The ten top clones hold less than 1.5% of the sample. Sequenced: PBMCs. These receptors were collected from a woman between 25 and 40 years old in good health and CMV-seropositive.

Worth noting for this clone: This sample also contains other DNA sequences that code for the same CDR3. The chain couples TRBV5-1 to TRBJ2-5; D possibly corresponds to TRBD2 (5 bases). Trimming took 0 bases from V and 1 from J, leaving 7 bases between them. This CDR3 spans 14 amino acids. From germline, CDR1 is SGHRS and CDR2 YFSETQ. The CDR3 DNA reads TGCGCCAGCAGCTTGGGAGGGCTCCAAGAGACCCAGTACTTC. Protein product: CASSLGGLQETQYF. Variable domain in full (rest from reference TRBV5-1 and TRBJ2-5): KAGVTQTPRYLIKTRGQQVTLSCSPISGHRSVSWYQQTPGQGLQFLFEYFSETQRNKGNFPGRFSGRQFSNSRSEMNVSTLELGDSALYLCASSLGGLQETQYFGPGTRLLVL.

Turning to this clone: The identical CDR3 is also encoded by other nucleotide sequences in the sample. This sequence joins TRBV4-1 and TRBJ2-4, with D possibly matching TRBD1 (6 bases). V was pared by 1 base and J by 4 bases, with 8 bases between. The CDR3 has 14 amino acids. Germline V gene sequence: CDR1 MGHRA, CDR2 YSYEKL. The CDR3 sequence: CASSQGQGKNIQYF. CDR3 coding DNA: TGCGCCAGCAGCCAAGGGCAGGGGAAAAACATTCAGTACTTC.

This rearrangement joins TRBV27 to TRBJ2-1; TRBD2 is a possible D gene (6 bases). Germline CDR1 is MNHEY and CDR2 is SMNVEV (reference sequence). The CDR3 spans 14 residues. V was trimmed by 6 bases and J by 1 base, leaving 10 bases between them. The CDR3 reads CASSRDSSYNEQFF. CDR3 bases: TGTGCCAGCAGCCGGGACTCGTCCTACAATGAGCAGTTCTTC.